These T cell receptor beta chains were read from a single sample in a study of blood T cell repertoires in COVID-19. Sequencing was performed with immunoSEQ multiplex PCR; in TCRdb, only in-frame clones are kept and a portion is missing. The sample contains tens of thousands of clones, more than 85% of which appear only once. What was sequenced was peripheral blood. Every receptor here comes from a man in his fifties or sixties with acute or convalescent COVID-19. Each CDR3 is given with its conserved first and last residue. Fields, in order: J gene, clone size, V gene, D gene, CDR3 DNA, CDR3 protein. A D gene is named only where the DNA matches it firmly. For some rows the clone size is stated as once, few or many, or as a class when expanded; others skip it.

>TRBJ1-2|NA|TRBV18|TRBD1
TGTGCCAGCTCACCGGGACAGGACTATGGCTACACCTTC
CASSPGQDYGYTF
>TRBJ2-5|NA|TRBV19|NA
TGTGCCAGTAGTAGACGACAGGAAGAGACCCAGTACTTC
CASSRRQEETQYF
>TRBJ1-1|NA|TRBV6-5|NA
TGTGCCAGCAAGGGACGGGAGGGGGCTGAAGCTTTCTTT
CASKGREGAEAFF
>TRBJ2-2|once|TRBV5-1|NA
TGCGCCAGCAGCTTGGGGACGGGAGCAAACACCGGGGAGCTGTTTTTT
CASSLGTGANTGELFF
>TRBJ1-1|NA|TRBV6-1|TRBD1
TGTGCCAGCAGTGAAGACCTGGGGACAGGACTTAACACTGAAGCTTTCTTT
CASSEDLGTGLNTEAFF
>TRBJ2-5|NA|TRBV7-7|TRBD1
TGTGCTAGCAGCCGCGACAGGGCCCGCCAAGAGACCCAGTACTTC
CASSRDRARQETQYF
>TRBJ2-3|NA|TRBV13|NA
TGTGCCAGCAGCCTGAGGGGGGGGCTGGATACGCAGTATTTT
CASSLRGGLDTQYF
>TRBJ2-7|NA|TRBV7-2|NA
TGTGCCAGCAGCTTCCAGGGTGGGCCCTACGAGCAGTACTTC
CASSFQGGPYEQYF
>TRBJ2-3|NA|TRBV12-3/TRBV12-4|NA
TGTGCCAGCAGTCGCGGGTCTTATACGCAGTATTTT
CASSRGSYTQYF
>TRBJ2-5|NA|TRBV24-1|NA
TGTGCCACCAGTGATTTGGAGTACCAAGAGACCCAGTACTTC
CATSDLEYQETQYF
>TRBJ2-1|NA|TRBV4-2|TRBD1
TGTGCCAGCAGCCCTGGACAGGGGGCGGGTAATGAGCAGTTCTTC
CASSPGQGAGNEQFF
>TRBJ2-7|NA|TRBV11-2|TRBD2
TGTGCCAGCAGCTATGTAATAGCGGGAGGGCCCAACGAGCAGTACTTC
CASSYVIAGGPNEQYF
>TRBJ1-4|NA|TRBV6-5|NA
TGTGCCAGCAGCGTCCAGGGCCGATCTAATGAAAAACTGTTTTTT
CASSVQGRSNEKLFF
>TRBJ2-1|NA|TRBV4-2|NA
TGTGCCAGCAGCCAAGATCCAGGGATCGATGAGCAGTTCTTC
CASSQDPGIDEQFF
>TRBJ2-2|NA|TRBV7-9|NA
TGTGCCAAAGAGGAGATTGACGGGGAGCTGTTTTTT
CAKEEIDGELFF
>TRBJ1-5|NA|TRBV5-1|TRBD1
TGCGCCAGCAGCTCGGGACAGGGGGCACAGCCCCAGCATTTT
CASSSGQGAQPQHF
>TRBJ2-7|few|TRBV30|NA
TGTGCCTGGGCACTGGGGGGCTACGAGCAGTACTTC
CAWALGGYEQYF
>TRBJ2-3|NA|TRBV6-2/TRBV6-3|TRBD2
TGTGCCAGCAGTTACTCGACTAGCGGGTTCCCAGATACGCAGTATTTT
CASSYSTSGFPDTQYF
>TRBJ2-3|NA|TRBV18|NA
TGTGCCAGCTCAGCCGGAGAGACAGATACGCAGTATTTT
CASSAGETDTQYF
>TRBJ2-7|NA|TRBV14|NA
TGTGCCAGCAGCCAGCCTGGCTCAGGGGTTACCTACGAGCAGTACTTC
CASSQPGSGVTYEQYF